This T cell receptor beta chain was profiled in a study of shared clonotypes between healthy human individuals. The wider study: Donors, aged 18 to 49, were a couple of women and three men.

The sample holds a few counts of this clone. This sample includes further DNA sequences coding for the same CDR3. The CDR3 extends over 15 amino acids. Germline V gives CDR1 SGHVS, CDR2 FQNEAQ. Ten immunoSEQ deep assay plates were used to sequence unsorted PBMC DNA. TCRdb's table, derived via immunoSEQ multiplex PCR, lists solely in-frame clones and lacks some. Counted here are 450,000 to 500,000 clones, more than 65% occurring once; the ten biggest clones make up roughly an eighth. This TCR came from a woman aged 40 to 50 in good health. Some clones in this sample may be carry-over from other donors' samples. The sequenced sample consisted of PBMCs. The rearrangement joins TRBV7-8 to TRBJ2-5; 11 bases agree with TRBD2. The tail of the sequence fits TRBJ2-7 better, so the J call may be wrong. DNA for the CDR3: TGTGCCAGCAGCTCCCGGAGACTAGCGGGATACGAGCAGTACTTC. Protein sequence: CASSSRRLAGYEQYF.